This TCR beta chain was sequenced in a study of T cells in Graves' hyperthyroidism and ophthalmopathy. TCR beta CDR3 regions were amplified from RNA. During a first-round RT-PCR of the TCR CDR3, the HTBI primer set was used. From the multiplex PCR reads, TCRdb called clonotypes with MiXCR, one entry per CDR3 protein. Of around 600,000 distinct CDR3 sequences in the sample, about 45% are singletons; the top ten hold approximately 7.2%. Germline lookup yields CDR1 SNHLY and CDR2 FYNNEI. V dropped 2 bases and J dropped 0 bases, with 14 bases sitting between them. The CDR3 is 17 amino acids. This clonotype was counted a few times. Uncontrolled infection, other autoimmune disease, pregnancy or lactation led to exclusion. On the basis of clinical symptoms, serum thyroxine and TRAb, thyroid ultrasound and orbital computed tomography, diagnoses were made.

This sequence joins TRBV2 and TRBJ1-3; D is possibly TRBD1 (6 bases). This TCR derives from an adult man with Graves' disease, either hyperthyroidism or ophthalmopathy (not recorded which). The sequencing sample was made of peripheral blood or thyroid tissue (not recorded which). The CDR3, as DNA: TGTGCCAGCAGTGAATTCAGGGGTACGAGCTCTGGAAACACCATATATTTT. Its protein product is CASSEFRGTSSGNTIYF.